This T cell receptor (beta chain) came from a study of T cells in Graves' hyperthyroidism and ophthalmopathy (dated by TCRdb to between 2018 and 2021). With respect to the entire study: Peripheral blood was collected at initial diagnosis, before any treatment. The paper describes TCR Vbeta CDR3 sequencing of 135 peripheral blood samples, made up of 43 ophthalmopathy patients, 70 to 75 hyperthyroidism patients and roughly 17 progressor patients. After sampling, hyperthyroidism patients received methimazole starting at 30 mg daily, and ophthalmopathy patients received high-dose intravenous methylprednisolone. The study also compared thyroid tissue and blood T-cell repertoires from roughly six Graves' hyperthyroidism patients. To identify TCR V-J signatures that set the groups apart, the researchers used a discovery cohort of more than 95 patients, made up of 43 with Graves' ophthalmopathy and some 58 with stable Graves' hyperthyroidism. Prospective prediction of ophthalmopathy was tested in an independent validation cohort consisting of roughly 20 hyperthyroidism patients and over 15 patients who later progressed to ophthalmopathy. The approximately 90 discovery patients were randomly split 7:3 into training and test sets. Summary of the overall study and its limitations: A model built on a 13 V-J signature distinguished ophthalmopathy from stable hyperthyroidism, reaching over 85% sensitivity and under 84% specificity in cross-validation and 80%/75% in testing. Blood samples also contained most of the expanded thyroid clonotypes (frequency above 0.001), which suggests that blood repertoires may reflect thyroid immune responses. No statistical method was used to fix the sample size in advance, and group allocation was not hidden from the investigators. During validation, the model predicted progression to ophthalmopathy a median of approximately 6.5 months ahead of onset, with approximately 71% sensitivity and more than 72% specificity.

This clonotype was detected many times. Its binding antigen is unknown. Base qualities are not recorded, but no much larger clone differs from it by a single base. The TCR beta CDR3 regions were amplified from RNA transcripts. The TCR CDR3 was subjected to a first round of RT-PCR using the HTBI primer set and the Qiagen OneStep RT-PCR kit. Libraries were constructed in a second round of multiplex PCR, after which size selection and purification were carried out. Paired-end sequencing of the libraries was performed with 100 bp reads on an Illumina HiSeq2000. On the study's bioinformatics: SOAPnuke was used to process the raw data, throwing out any read that contained adapters or uncalled bases, had a mean Phred below 15, or lacked an exact constant-primer or identifier match. High-quality paired reads were merged with COPE v1.2.5, and unique nucleotide sequences were defined as clonotypes. MiTCR v1.1 was used to align clonotypes to the IMGT TRBV, TRBD and TRBJ reference segments. Analysis was restricted to V-J combinations with a frequency above 0.0001, which covered about 99% of repertoires. The TCS score was defined as the ratio of F50 (clonal expansion) to E x V (chaos), calculated using BLOSUM62-based TCRdist between CDR3 peptides within each V-J. Welch's t-statistics and random forest reduced 514 V-J features to 10 to 15, which were used in a naive Bayes classifier (R e1071). The public reads were run again by TCRdb, first through fastp at Q25 and then through MiXCR, and only productive beta chains were kept. Here each entry gathers all rows of one CDR3 protein and keeps the most common genes and DNA. V and J calls and clone size were set by TCRdb, not the authors. The table for this sample lists 400,000 to 500,000 distinct CDR3 sequences; around 15% of them were counted only once. 5.3% of the sample is taken by the ten largest.

Stable Graves' hyperthyroidism was defined as no progression to ophthalmopathy during 18 months of follow-up. Hyperthyroidism patients were newly diagnosed, with disease duration under 2 months, and aged 18 to 65 years. Patients with uncontrolled infections, other autoimmune diseases, pregnancy or lactation were excluded. Clinical symptoms, serum thyroxine and TRAb, thyroid ultrasound, and orbital computed tomography formed the basis for the diagnoses. PBMCs were separated from about 10 ml of fresh peripheral blood using Ficoll-Paque density gradient centrifugation. Total RNA was extracted with Trizol reagent, and quality was checked on an Agilent 2100 Bioanalyzer. As encoded in the germline V gene, CDR1 is MNHEY while CDR2 is SVGEGT. Trimming removed 6 bases from V and 5 bases from J, leaving 16 bases between the germline ends. Reading from cysteine to phenylalanine, the CDR3 counts 14 amino acids. Of the read, only the CDR3 DNA is kept; its 42 bases are in frame from base 1.

The sequence joins TRBV6-2 or TRBV6-3 to TRBJ2-5; D gene: possibly TRBD2, on 6 matching bases. Sequences were obtained from blood. The receptor was derived from a woman aged 18-29 years with Graves' hyperthyroidism. The nucleotide sequence reads as follows: TGTGCCAGCAGGACTTCGGCGGGATGGGAGACCCAGTACTTC. Its amino acids are CASRTSAGWETQYF.